This TCR beta chain derives from a study of cytomegalovirus exposure and HLA in healthy donors. The germline V and J ends were trimmed by 3 bases and 8 bases, with 27 bases remaining between them. The CDR3 runs 18 residues. Germline lookup yields CDR1 SGHDT and CDR2 YYEEEE. Healthy bone marrow donors formed the donor group. PCR primers comprised 60 Vbeta and 13 Jbeta primers. Data came from immunoSEQ multiplex PCR; TCRdb stores just in-frame clones and leaves some out. Among about 200,000 clones listed, 79% were seen once. Study results and limitations: The number of N-insertions in an Asian-associated ancestry cluster was reportedly below the approximately 700-donor mean in a later analysis. Later analysis identified some 16,000 TCR beta sequences associated with HLA alleles, using a false discovery rate threshold of 0.05.

A note on this clone: The target antigen is unknown.

The sequencing sample was made of PBMCs. J is TRBJ2-1 and V is TRBV5-6; weak D call: TRBD2 (5 bases). The clonotype comes from a girl between 10 and 17 years old in good health and CMV-seropositive. In DNA form, the CDR3 reads TGTGCCAGCAGCTCCCGGGGTCGTGCTCTAAAGGTGGTCGATGAGCAGTTCTTC. Protein: CASSSRGRALKVVDEQFF.